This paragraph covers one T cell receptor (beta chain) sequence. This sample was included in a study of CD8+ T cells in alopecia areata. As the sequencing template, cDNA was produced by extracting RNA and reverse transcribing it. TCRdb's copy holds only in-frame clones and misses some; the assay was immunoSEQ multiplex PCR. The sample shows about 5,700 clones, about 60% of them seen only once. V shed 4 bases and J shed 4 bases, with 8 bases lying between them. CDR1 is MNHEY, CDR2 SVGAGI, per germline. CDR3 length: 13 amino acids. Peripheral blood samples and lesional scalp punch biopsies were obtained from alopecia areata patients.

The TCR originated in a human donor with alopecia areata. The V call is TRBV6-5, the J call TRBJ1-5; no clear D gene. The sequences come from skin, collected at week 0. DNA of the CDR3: TGTGCCAGCAGTTTGACACAGAATCAGCCCCAGCATTTT. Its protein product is CASSLTQNQPQHF.